This TCR beta chain was recorded in a study of blood T cell repertoires in COVID-19. As for the study in general: COVID-19 samples collected from the United States, Italy and Spain covered acute and convalescent phases.

The V gene lost 1 base and the J gene lost 9 bases, with 13 bases spanning the gap. In germline, CDR1 is LGHDT, CDR2 YNNKEL (reference sequence). The CDR3 extends over 14 amino acids. The table came from immunoSEQ multiplex PCR; TCRdb's copy has only in-frame clones and leaves some out. This table has around 150,000 clones, 81% appearing once. The TCR originated in a man between 60 and 75 years old with active or convalescent COVID-19. Sequencing was carried out using peripheral blood. This chain uses TRBV3-1 (or the pseudogene TRBV3-2) with TRBJ2-4; TRBD2 might be the D (7 bases). CDR3 bases: TGTGCCAGCAGCCAAGTGGGCGGGGGCGGCATTCAGTACTTC. This translates into CASSQVGGGGIQYF.